A single sample is the source of the 16 T cell receptor beta chains below, sequenced in a study of cytomegalovirus exposure and HLA in healthy donors. Profiled with immunoSEQ multiplex PCR; TCRdb holds only in-frame clones, not every one. There are 200,000 to 250,000 clones in the sample; less than 90% occur only once, and about 12% lies in the top ten. Source material: PBMCs. The receptors come from a man between 18 and 29 years old in good health and CMV-seropositive.

The chain combines TRBV6-5 with TRBJ2-1, with D tentatively TRBD2 (6 bases). Germline V gene lookup returns CDR1 MNHEY and CDR2 SVGAGI. V gave up 2 bases and J gave up 3 bases, with 14 bases separating them. This CDR3 region has 16 residues. The CDR3 DNA sequence: TGTGCCAGCAGTTACGTTTCGGGACTCCTCTACAATGAGCAGTTCTTC. It yields the protein CASSYVSGLLYNEQFF.

V usage is TRBV11-2 and J usage is TRBJ2-1, with D possibly matching TRBD1 (6 bases). This CDR3 is built from 12 residues. Germline CDR1 is SGHAT and CDR2 is FQNNGV. The ends were cut back, 5 bases at V and 7 bases at J, with 9 bases in the middle. CDR3 in DNA: TGTGCCAGCAGCCTACAGGGAAATGAGCAGTTCTTC. The encoded protein is CASSLQGNEQFF. The full variable domain, with the rest looked up from reference TRBV11-2 and TRBJ2-1, is EAGVAQSPRYKIIEKRQSVAFWCNPISGHATLYWYQQILGQGPKLLIQFQNNGVVDDSQLPKDRFSAERLKGVDSTLKIQPAKLEDSAVYLCASSLQGNEQFFGPGTRLTVL.

The chain uses TRBV7-2 and TRBJ1-2, with 9 positions matching TRBD1. The CDR3 is made up of 15 amino acids. The V segment lost 2 bases and the J segment 3 bases; nucleotides outside the gene matches: 4. Per germline, CDR1 SGHTA and CDR2 FQGNSA. CDR3 region: CASSLSGQGDYGYTF. The CDR3 DNA is TGTGCCAGCAGCTTATCGGGACAGGGCGACTATGGCTACACCTTC. The entire variable domain, with the rest obtained from reference TRBV7-2 and TRBJ1-2, is as follows: GAGVSQSPSNKVTEKGKDVELRCDPISGHTALYWYRQSLGQGLEFLIYFQGNSAPDKSGLPSDRFSAERTGGSVSTLTIQRTQQEDSAVYLCASSLSGQGDYGYTFGSGTRLTVV.

The chain has TRBV23-1 and TRBJ2-1; D is ambiguous. TRBV23-1 is known as an ORF, though its function is uncertain. CDR3 length: 15 residues. V was trimmed by 6 bases and J by 0 bases, leaving 12 bases between them. DNA of the CDR3: TGCGCCAGCAGCCCCCGTTCTAGCTCCTACAATGAGCAGTTCTTC. Its protein product is CASSPRSSSYNEQFF.

V gene TRBV15 combines with J gene TRBJ2-7, with D possibly TRBD2 on 6 matching bases. This CDR3 is 14 amino acids long. Germline CDR1 reads LNHNV; CDR2 reads YYDKDF (reference sequence). V shed 4 bases and J shed 6 bases, with 16 bases lying between them. As DNA, the CDR3 is TGTGCCACCAGCAAACGGGACTCAACGTTCGAGCAGTACTTC. Its translation is CATSKRDSTFEQYF.

The chain is built from TRBV29-1 and TRBJ1-2; D unresolved. This CDR3 has 12 amino acids. The germline V and J ends were trimmed by 2 bases and 7 bases, with 11 bases remaining between them. Germline V gene lookup returns CDR1 SQVTM and CDR2 ANQGSEA. CDR3 loop: CSVEKRLGGYTF. The CDR3 coding sequence is TGCAGCGTTGAAAAACGGTTGGGTGGCTACACCTTC.

Notes on this clone: The sample holds other DNA sequences that translate to the same CDR3. J is TRBJ2-7 and V is TRBV6-5, with 9 bases fitting TRBD2. Germline V CDR1 and CDR2: MNHEY, SVGAGI. The ends lost 3 bases at V and 1 base at J; junction bases unmatched: 4. The CDR3 is made up of 15 amino acids. The CDR3, as DNA: TGTGCCAGCAGTTATTCACTAGCGGGTTCCTACGAGCAGTACTTC. Translating it yields CASSYSLAGSYEQYF.

CDR3 DNA: TGTGCCAGCAGCCTGACTAGAAAGAACACTGAAGCTTTCTTT. Residues: CASSLTRKNTEAFF. The chain has TRBV28 and TRBJ1-1; no clear D. The CDR3 covers 14 residues. Trimming took 6 bases from V and 1 from J, leaving 12 bases between them. Germline V CDR1 and CDR2: MDHEN, SYDVKM.

The J gene is TRBJ2-1, the V gene TRBV6-5, with D perhaps TRBD1 (6 bases). Trimming removed 6 bases at V and 10 bases at J, with 16 bases between. Germline V gives CDR1 MNHEY, CDR2 SVGAGI. The CDR3 covers 13 residues. CDR3 bases: TGTGCCAGCAGAAGCCGGGACACAATGGAGCAGTTCTTC. Its translation: CASRSRDTMEQFF.

This clone turned up a few times. The chain uses TRBV18 and TRBJ2-7; the match to TRBD1 covers 11 bases. Germline CDR1 and CDR2: KGHSH and LQKENI. J gave up 3 bases and V 3 bases, and 7 bases lay outside the gene matches. CDR3 length: 16 amino acids. The CDR3 nucleotides are TGTGCCAGCTCACCTACCGGGACAGGGGGGATCTACGAGCAGTACTTC. This sequence encodes CASSPTGTGGIYEQYF. The full variable domain, with the rest looked up from reference TRBV18 and TRBJ2-7, is NAGVMQNPRHLVRRRGQEARLRCSPMKGHSHVYWYRQLPEEGLKFMVYLQKENIIDESGMPKERFSAEFPKEGPSILRIQQVVRGDSAAYFCASSPTGTGGIYEQYFGPGTRLTVT.

The CDR3 loop reads CASSGATGGGNGELFF. The CDR3 nucleotides read TGTGCCAGCAGTGGAGCGACAGGGGGCGGTAACGGGGAGCTGTTTTTT. V usage is TRBV2 and J usage is TRBJ2-2; 10 nucleotides align to TRBD1. J was trimmed by 7 bases and V by 4 bases; bases with no gene match: 9. The CDR3 has 16 residues. The germline V gene encodes CDR1 SNHLY and CDR2 FYNNEI.

This chain connects TRBV2 to TRBJ1-1; D is ambiguous. The V and J ends lost 1 base and 6 bases respectively, with 9 bases between them. The germline CDR1 and CDR2 sequences are SNHLY and FYNNEI. The length of the CDR3 is 13 residues. CDR3 in DNA: TGTGCCAGCAGTGAAGAGGGTTTCTCTGAAGCTTTCTTT. Protein: CASSEEGFSEAFF.

This sequence joins TRBV18 and TRBJ2-7; maybe TRBD1 (5 bases). CDR3 length: 14 amino acids. V dropped 4 bases and J dropped 2 bases, with 12 bases sitting between them. CDR1 is KGHSH and CDR2 is LQKENI in the germline V gene. In DNA form, the CDR3 reads TGTGCCAGCTCACTTTCAACAGGAACCTACGAGCAGTACTTC. Protein sequence: CASSLSTGTYEQYF. Full variable domain (rest looked up from reference TRBV18 and TRBJ2-7): NAGVMQNPRHLVRRRGQEARLRCSPMKGHSHVYWYRQLPEEGLKFMVYLQKENIIDESGMPKERFSAEFPKEGPSILRIQQVVRGDSAAYFCASSLSTGTYEQYFGPGTRLTVT.

Concerning this clone: The sample holds other DNA sequences that translate to the same CDR3. This sequence joins TRBV27 and TRBJ2-3, with D perhaps TRBD1 (6 bases). CDR3 size: 15 residues. The V end was cut by 3 bases, the J end by 0 bases, with 10 bases between. Germline CDR1 reads MNHEY; CDR2 reads SMNVEV (reference sequence). CDR3 in amino acids: CASSLVGASTDTQYF. The DNA of the CDR3 is TGTGCCAGCAGTTTGGTGGGGGCCAGCACAGATACGCAGTATTTT.

The V call is TRBV5-5, the J call TRBJ1-5, with D unresolved. Germline loops: CDR1 SGHKS, CDR2 YYEKEE (reference sequence). The CDR3 runs to 15 residues. The germline V and J ends were trimmed by 5 bases and 0 bases, with 12 bases remaining between them. The CDR3 bases are TGTGCCAGCAGATATGACACGAATAGCAATCAGCCCCAGCATTTT. It codes for CASRYDTNSNQPQHF.

The chain has TRBV7-2 and TRBJ2-7; TRBD1 is a possible D gene (7 bases). Per germline, CDR1 SGHTA and CDR2 FQGNSA. Deletions cut 6 bases from V and 11 bases from J, with 20 bases between. The CDR3 contains 13 residues. CDR3 bases: TGTGCCAGCAGTGGAGGGACAGTCGGGACCGAGTACTTC. Translated, it gives CASSGGTVGTEYF. Variable domain in full (rest from reference TRBV7-2 and TRBJ2-7): GAGVSQSPSNKVTEKGKDVELRCDPISGHTALYWYRQSLGQGLEFLIYFQGNSAPDKSGLPSDRFSAERTGGSVSTLTIQRTQQEDSAVYLCASSGGTVGTEYFGPGTRLTVT.